Presented here are 23 T cell receptor beta chains from one specimen sequenced in a study of blood T cell repertoires in COVID-19. Libraries were prepared by immunoSEQ multiplex PCR; TCRdb keeps only in-frame clonotypes and omits some of them. The table shows about 50,000 clones, with 75% to 90% occurring only once. Sequenced input: peripheral blood. The origin of the receptors is a human donor with active COVID-19. The donor label of this sample is uncertain.

The rearrangement links TRBV20-1 to TRBJ2-5, with D possibly being TRBD1 (6 bases). The CDR3 runs 14 residues. The V end was cut by 3 bases, the J end by 4 bases, with 15 bases between. CDR1 is DFQATT and CDR2 is SNEGSKA in the germline V gene (reference sequence). CDR3 residues: CSASRTGMRETQYF. CDR3 in DNA: TGCAGTGCTAGTCGAACAGGGATGAGAGAGACCCAGTACTTC.

Only one count was recorded for this clone. The chain has TRBV7-9 and TRBJ2-1, with TRBD2 matching 12 bases. The CDR3 loop spans 15 amino acids. The germline CDR1 and CDR2 sequences are SEHNR and FQNEAQ (reference sequence). The V segment lost 3 bases and the J segment 6 bases; nucleotides outside the gene matches: 3. CDR3 sequence (DNA): TGTGCCAGCAGCTTGACTAGCGGGGGCCCCAATGAGCAGTTCTTC. It codes for CASSLTSGGPNEQFF.

The chain recombines TRBV7-3 with TRBJ1-1; D not certain. V was trimmed by 2 bases and J by 2 bases, leaving 6 bases between them. Germline V gene sequence: CDR1 SGHTA, CDR2 FQGTGA. The CDR3 is 13 amino acids. The CDR3 loop reads CASSLSGNTEAFF. Here the CDR3 DNA reads TGTGCCAGCAGCTTATCAGGTAACACTGAAGCTTTCTTT.

J is TRBJ1-1 and V is TRBV7-3; 9 nucleotides match TRBD1. The germline CDR1 and CDR2 sequences are SGHTA and FQGTGA. V lost 2 bases, J lost 2 bases, and 3 bases stayed unmatched. This CDR3 contains 15 residues. The CDR3 here is CASSLLGQGNTEAFF. The CDR3 DNA reads TGTGCCAGCAGCTTATTGGGACAGGGTAACACTGAAGCTTTCTTT.

The chain combines TRBV4-1 with TRBJ2-3; TRBD2 matches 7 bases. The V segment lost 4 bases and the J segment 0 bases; nucleotides outside the gene matches: 7. The CDR3 loop spans 16 amino acids. CDR1 MGHRA and CDR2 YSYEKL come from the germline V gene. CDR3: CASSRGTTLSTDTQYF. The DNA for the CDR3 is TGCGCCAGCAGCCGGGGGACTACTCTTAGCACAGATACGCAGTATTTT.

The rearrangement joins TRBV6-5 to TRBJ2-5, with 7 positions matching TRBD1. CDR3 size: 13 residues. J was trimmed by 7 bases and V by 6 bases; bases with no gene match: 8. Germline CDR1 MNHEY, CDR2 SVGAGI. The CDR3 nucleotides read TGTGCCAGCAGCTTGGGACAGCCAGGGACCCAGTACTTC. Encoded protein: CASSLGQPGTQYF.

The gene calls are TRBV7-3 and TRBJ2-3, with D perhaps matching TRBD1 (6 bases). Per the germline V gene, CDR1 is SGHTA and CDR2 is FQGTGA. V was cut by 3 bases and J by 6 bases, with 7 bases left in between. The CDR3 is 12 amino acids. CDR3 sequence: CASSLGADTQYF. The CDR3 nucleotides are TGTGCCAGCAGCTTGGGGGCTGATACGCAGTATTTT.

CDR3 bases: TGTGCCAGCAGCCCGACAGAGGGAAACACCATATATTTT. Its translation: CASSPTEGNTIYF. The chain has TRBV6-5 and TRBJ1-3, with D possibly matching TRBD1 (5 bases). The CDR3 sequence is 13 residues long. Looked up from germline, CDR1 is MNHEY and CDR2 is SVGAGI. The V and J ends lost 6 bases and 4 bases respectively, with 10 bases between them.

V and J are TRBV18 and TRBJ1-5; 11 bases agree with TRBD1. The CDR3 is made up of 15 amino acids. The germline gives CDR1 KGHSH, CDR2 LQKENI. Trimming removed 4 bases from V and 2 bases from J; junction bases left unmatched: 1. CDR3 DNA: TGTGCCAGCTCACTGGGACAGGGGGGCAATCAGCCCCAGCATTTT. It specifies CASSLGQGGNQPQHF.

This clone appeared a single time. J is TRBJ1-1 and V is TRBV29-1; TRBD1 is a possible D gene (6 bases). The CDR3 is 14 amino acids. Germline lookup yields CDR1 SQVTM and CDR2 ANQGSEA. V dropped 7 bases and J dropped 7 bases, with 22 bases sitting between them. The CDR3: CSAVPRQALIEAFF. In DNA, the CDR3 is TGCAGCGCCGTACCGAGACAGGCCCTCATTGAAGCTTTCTTT.

On this clone itself: The sample contains more than one DNA sequence encoding this CDR3. The V and J genes are TRBV4-2 and TRBJ2-7; 8 positions match TRBD2. The germline CDR1 and CDR2 sequences are LGHNA and YNFKEQ. CDR3 size: 15 residues. Trimming at V came to 4 bases and at J to 1 base, leaving 6 bases not matched to a gene. This CDR3 reads CASSRELAVSYEQYF. The CDR3 bases are TGTGCCAGCAGCCGGGAACTAGCGGTTTCCTACGAGCAGTACTTC.

The CDR3 loop is CASSREPGVDGYTF. The DNA for the CDR3 is TGTGCCAGCAGCCGCGAACCAGGGGTGGATGGCTACACCTTC. This chain joins TRBV6-5 and TRBJ1-2; D may be TRBD1 (6 bases). The CDR3 totals 14 residues. Trimming removed 6 bases at V and 6 bases at J, with 17 bases between. CDR1 is MNHEY and CDR2 is SVGAGI in the germline V gene.

This sequence joins TRBV3-1 (or the pseudogene TRBV3-2) and TRBJ2-5; 13 nucleotides line up with TRBD2. The CDR3 is 16 amino acids. Germline V gene lookup returns CDR1 LGHDT and CDR2 YNNKEL (reference sequence). Trimming took 7 bases from V and 2 from J; bases not matched to a gene: 7. CDR3 sequence reads: CASTTWTSGGQETQYF. The CDR3 DNA is TGTGCCAGCACCACGTGGACTAGCGGGGGTCAAGAGACCCAGTACTTC.

The chain links TRBV30 to TRBJ1-5; D gene unclear. In germline, CDR1 is GTSNPN, CDR2 SVGIG (reference sequence). The CDR3 length is 13 residues. V lost 0 bases and J lost 3, with 6 bases in between. The DNA for the CDR3 is TGTGCCTGGAGTGTACAGTTCAATCAGCCCCAGCATTTT. Its translation is CAWSVQFNQPQHF.

The chain employs TRBV29-1 and TRBJ1-1, with TRBD1 as a possible D gene (5 bases). This CDR3 is built from 13 residues. Deletions cut 4 bases from V and 6 bases from J, with 15 bases between. CDR1 and CDR2 from the germline V gene are SQVTM and ANQGSEA. This CDR3 reads CSVVGFRGAEAFF. CDR3 nucleotide sequence: TGCAGCGTTGTGGGGTTTAGGGGTGCTGAAGCTTTCTTT.

The rearrangement links TRBV11-3 to TRBJ2-3; no clear D gene. The germline V gene has CDR1 SGHNT and CDR2 YENEEA. The CDR3 is 11 residues long. V lost 6 bases, J lost 5 bases, and 6 bases lay in between. The CDR3 nucleotides are TGTGCCAGCAGTCGCGAAGATACGCAGTATTTT. It is translated as CASSREDTQYF.

V and J are TRBV30 and TRBJ1-2; 7 bases align to TRBD1. Germline values: CDR1 GTSNPN, CDR2 SVGIG (reference sequence). Trimming at V came to 3 bases and at J to 6 bases, leaving 10 bases not matched to a gene. The CDR3 has 14 amino acids. The CDR3 reads CAWSRDRGGNGYTF. The CDR3 DNA is TGTGCCTGGAGCCGGGACAGAGGAGGGAATGGCTACACCTTC.

The V and J genes are TRBV2 and TRBJ1-6; tentative D call: TRBD1 (5 bases). Per germline, CDR1 SNHLY and CDR2 FYNNEI. The ends were cut back, 4 bases at V and 10 bases at J, with 14 bases in the middle. The CDR3 loop spans 14 amino acids. The chain's CDR3 is CASSVWRGGSPLHF. The DNA of the CDR3 is TGTGCCAGCAGTGTGTGGAGGGGTGGGTCACCCCTCCACTTT.

CDR3 in DNA: TGTGCCAGCAGTCTCGGGATCTACGAGCAGTACTTC. Protein product: CASSLGIYEQYF. This chain links TRBV12-3 or TRBV12-4 with TRBJ2-7, with D tentatively TRBD2 (5 bases). V was shortened by 5 bases and J by 3 bases, with 8 bases between the two germline ends. This CDR3 has 12 residues.

V and J are TRBV15 and TRBJ1-3; D is ambiguous. The CDR3 contains 14 residues. V lost 0 bases, J lost 0 bases, and 3 bases lay in between. Germline CDR1 and CDR2: LNHNV and YYDKDF (reference sequence). The CDR3 reads CATSRDYSGNTIYF. The CDR3 nucleotides are TGTGCCACCAGCAGAGATTACTCTGGAAACACCATATATTTT.

The chain joins TRBV5-1 to TRBJ1-2; tentative D call: TRBD1 (6 bases). Per the germline V gene, CDR1 is SGHRS and CDR2 is YFSETQ. V was trimmed by 4 bases and J by 6 bases, leaving 16 bases between them. The CDR3 runs to 14 residues. The CDR3 DNA is TGCGCCAGCAGCGCAAACCAGGGGAAGGATGGCTACACCTTC. Residues: CASSANQGKDGYTF.

The chain uses TRBV11-3 and TRBJ2-2; D call uncertain. The CDR3 has 14 residues. Germline V gives CDR1 SGHNT, CDR2 YENEEA. V was trimmed by 2 bases and J by 0 bases, leaving 4 bases between them. Here the CDR3 reads CASSLSTNTGELFF. The CDR3, as DNA: TGTGCCAGCAGCTTATCCACGAACACCGGGGAGCTGTTTTTT.

This chain joins TRBV6-4 and TRBJ2-3, with TRBD2 as a possible D gene (6 bases). The V end was cut by 0 bases, the J end by 0 bases, with 7 bases between. This CDR3 comprises 15 residues. CDR1 is MRHNA, CDR2 SNTAGT, per germline. This CDR3 is CASSDSAGSTDTQYF. CDR3 DNA sequence: TGTGCCAGCAGTGACTCAGCGGGCAGCACAGATACGCAGTATTTT.